Each of the 20 T cell receptor beta chains below was sequenced from the same sample in a study of T cell responses to AZD1222 COVID-19 vaccine. The method was immunoSEQ multiplex PCR; TCRdb's version includes in-frame clones alone and lacks a portion of them. The data show around 200,000 clones, under 95% seen once. This specimen was peripheral blood, taken 28 days after the second AZD1222 dose. These receptors were taken from an adult who received the AZD1222 COVID-19 vaccine.

The rearrangement joins TRBV6-5 to TRBJ1-2; 11 bases match TRBD1. Trimming took 6 bases from V and 7 from J; bases not matched to a gene: 10. Germline CDR1 MNHEY, CDR2 SVGAGI. The CDR3 has 15 residues. The CDR3 DNA is TGTGCCAGCAGAAGGACAGGGGGCTTAAGCGGTGGCTACACCTTC. Its translation: CASRRTGGLSGGYTF.

The V gene is TRBV11-2, the J gene TRBJ1-5; 7 positions agree with TRBD1. The CDR3 has 15 amino acids. CDR1 and CDR2 (germline): SGHAT, FQNNGV. The trim removed 1 base at V and 5 bases at J, leaving 5 bases unmatched. The CDR3 region is CASSLGSGGHQPQHF. CDR3 bases: TGTGCCAGCAGCTTAGGCTCAGGGGGACATCAGCCCCAGCATTTT.

This clone was counted a single time. The chain recombines TRBV5-4 with TRBJ1-1; 11 bases match TRBD1. Germline trimming cut 3 bases from V and 6 bases from J; bases unmatched to any gene: 7. Germline loops: CDR1 SGHNT, CDR2 YYREEE (reference sequence). CDR3 size: 15 residues. The CDR3 bases are TGTGCCAGCAGCTCCCCGGGACAGGGGGAGTCTGAAGCTTTCTTT. Protein product: CASSSPGQGESEAFF.

The V gene is TRBV7-8, the J gene TRBJ1-5, with no clear D. The germline V and J ends were trimmed by 5 bases and 2 bases, with 19 bases remaining between them. The germline V gene encodes CDR1 SGHVS and CDR2 FQNEAQ. The CDR3 has 17 residues. This CDR3 is CASSRTRGPPGNQPQHF. CDR3 bases: TGTGCCAGCAGCCGCACCCGTGGGCCGCCCGGCAATCAGCCCCAGCATTTT.

The chain is built from TRBV14 and TRBJ1-3; 8 bases fit TRBD1. This CDR3 contains 15 residues. Germline values: CDR1 SGHDN, CDR2 FVKESK. The J segment lost 4 bases and the V segment lost 3 bases, leaving 5 bases of the junction unmatched. The CDR3 spells CASSQHRGEGNTIYF. DNA for the CDR3: TGTGCCAGCAGCCAGCACAGGGGGGAAGGAAACACCATATATTTT. Full variable domain (outside the CDR3, taken from reference TRBV14 and TRBJ1-3): EAGVTQFPSHSVIEKGQTVTLRCDPISGHDNLYWYRRVMGKEIKFLLHFVKESKQDESGMPNNRFLAERTGGTYSTLKVQPAELEDSGVYFCASSQHRGEGNTIYFGEGSWLTVV.

This rearrangement joins TRBV7-9 to TRBJ1-4; D is ambiguous. This CDR3 spans 15 amino acids. Germline CDR1 and CDR2: SEHNR and FQNEAQ (reference sequence). With 1 base removed from V and 0 bases from J, the gap between germline ends came to 6 bases. The CDR3 DNA follows: TGTGCCAGCAGCTTAGGGTTATCAACTAATGAAAAACTGTTTTTT. It translates to CASSLGLSTNEKLFF.

The chain has TRBV28 and TRBJ2-1; D ambiguous. Trimming cost V 2 bases and J 7 bases, with 6 bases left between them. Per germline, CDR1 MDHEN and CDR2 SYDVKM. There are 12 residues in the CDR3. Here the CDR3 DNA reads TGTGCCAGCAGTTTACTTGGGAATGAGCAGTTCTTC. This encodes CASSLLGNEQFF.

This clone was picked up a small number of times. V and J are TRBV19 and TRBJ1-5; 8 bases fit TRBD1. Germline CDR1 and CDR2: LNHDA and SQIVND (reference sequence). The CDR3 runs 18 residues. After removal of 5 bases from V and 0 bases from J, the junction contained 12 bases not matched to a gene. CDR3 sequence (DNA): TGTGCCAGTAGTTCGAACCGGGACAGGATCTATAGCAATCAGCCCCAGCATTTT. Protein sequence: CASSSNRDRIYSNQPQHF.

The chain joins TRBV6-1 to TRBJ1-1; 9 nucleotides line up with TRBD1. With 4 bases clipped from V and 6 bases from J, the junction kept 12 bases outside the gene matches. This CDR3 region has 16 residues. CDR1 is MNHNS and CDR2 is SASEGT in the germline V gene. CDR3 nucleotides: TGTGCCAGCAGTGGGCGGACAGGGGTAGGAAACGCTGAAGCTTTCTTT. Its protein product is CASSGRTGVGNAEAFF.

This sequence joins TRBV9 and TRBJ1-1; the D gene is possibly TRBD1 (6 bases). V dropped 3 bases and J dropped 4 bases, with 13 bases sitting between them. Germline V gene lookup returns CDR1 SGDLS and CDR2 YYNGEE. This CDR3 spans 14 amino acids. CDR3 nucleotide sequence: TGTGCCAGCAGCGGAACAATGGGGGCCACTGAAGCTTTCTTT. Its protein is CASSGTMGATEAFF.

The chain carries TRBV24-1 and TRBJ1-2; D ambiguous. Trimming pared 4 bases from V and 4 bases from J, leaving 3 bases between. The CDR3 has 11 amino acids. Germline V lookup: CDR1 KGHDR, CDR2 SFDVKD. This CDR3 reads CATSDGYGYTF. DNA of the CDR3: TGTGCCACCAGTGACGGCTATGGCTACACCTTC.

V gene TRBV6-4 combines with J gene TRBJ2-1; TRBD2 matches at 9 bases. V lost 0 bases to trimming and J lost 4 bases; unmatched junction nucleotides: 7. There are 17 residues in the CDR3. Per the germline V gene, CDR1 is MRHNA and CDR2 is SNTAGT. The CDR3 DNA is TGTGCCAGCAGTGACTCGAATCTAGCGGGGCGGTACAATGAGCAGTTCTTC. This gives the protein CASSDSNLAGRYNEQFF.

V and J are TRBV29-1 and TRBJ2-1, with 9 positions matching TRBD2. V lost 6 bases, J lost 5 bases, and 8 bases stayed unmatched. CDR1 is SQVTM and CDR2 is ANQGSEA in the germline V gene. The CDR3 loop spans 14 amino acids. CDR3 DNA: TGCAGCGTAGTAGAGCGGGGGGCGAACAATGAGCAGTTCTTC. Its protein is CSVVERGANNEQFF.

This sequence joins TRBV4-3 and TRBJ1-1; 11 bases are a match to TRBD1. The CDR3 contains 15 residues. Germline loops: CDR1 LGHNA, CDR2 YSLEER. With V trimmed by 4 bases and J by 8 bases, 9 bases remained unmatched. CDR3 region: CASSRGTGGAREAFF. The CDR3 DNA is TGCGCCAGCAGCCGGGGGACAGGGGGTGCAAGGGAAGCTTTCTTT.

This chain connects TRBV28 to TRBJ2-1; D remains ambiguous. This CDR3 contains 12 residues. V gave up 3 bases and J gave up 8 bases, with 8 bases separating them. Per the germline V gene, CDR1 is MDHEN and CDR2 is SYDVKM. This chain's CDR3 is CASSLLLHEQFF. CDR3 coding DNA: TGTGCCAGCAGTTTGCTTCTACATGAGCAGTTCTTC.

The chain combines TRBV28 with TRBJ1-1; D is undetermined. The germline V and J ends were trimmed by 6 bases and 9 bases, with 8 bases remaining between them. The germline V gene encodes CDR1 MDHEN and CDR2 SYDVKM. The CDR3 runs to 10 residues. CDR3 in amino acids: CASRANKAFF. The DNA for the CDR3 is TGTGCCAGCAGGGCGAATAAAGCTTTCTTT.

This clone was detected once. This chain connects TRBV7-2 to TRBJ2-6; D uncertain. Germline V CDR1 and CDR2: SGHTA, FQGNSA. This CDR3 region has 14 residues. V shed 7 bases and J shed 4 bases, with 11 bases lying between them. The CDR3 loop is CASTLQLGANVLTF. DNA for the CDR3: TGTGCCAGCACCCTACAGCTCGGGGCCAACGTCCTGACTTTC.

This rearrangement joins TRBV7-3 to TRBJ2-3; 12 bases agree with TRBD2. The CDR3 consists of 21 residues. Looked up from germline, CDR1 is SGHTA and CDR2 is FQGTGA. Trimming removed 4 bases from V and 3 bases from J; junction bases left unmatched: 20. CDR3 nucleotide sequence: TGTGCCAGCAGCTCCGGCTTCGGGACTAGCGGGCCCAGTCTCGGTACAGATACGCAGTATTTT. Amino acid sequence: CASSSGFGTSGPSLGTDTQYF.

This rearrangement joins TRBV28 to TRBJ2-5; D ambiguous. Germline lookup yields CDR1 MDHEN and CDR2 SYDVKM. V dropped 6 bases and J dropped 2 bases, with 4 bases sitting between them. The CDR3 is 11 amino acids. CDR3 bases: TGTGCCAGCAGAGAACAAGAGACCCAGTACTTC. Translating gives CASREQETQYF. Full variable domain (rest looked up from reference TRBV28 and TRBJ2-5): DVKVTQSSRYLVKRTGEKVFLECVQDMDHENMFWYRQDPGLGLRLIYFSYDVKMKEKGDIPEGYSVSREKKERFSLILESASTNQTSMYLCASREQETQYFGPGTRLLVL.

V gene TRBV27 combines with J gene TRBJ2-3; 11 positions match TRBD2. The V segment lost 5 bases and the J segment 0 bases; nucleotides outside the gene matches: 7. The CDR3 runs to 17 residues. In germline, CDR1 is MNHEY, CDR2 SMNVEV (reference sequence). The CDR3 spells CASSTSGRGLSTDTQYF. CDR3 sequence (DNA): TGTGCCAGCAGTACTAGCGGGAGAGGCTTGAGCACAGATACGCAGTATTTT.